These T cell receptor beta chains were read from a single sample in a study of early T cells in non-severe SARS-CoV-2 infection. TCRdb passed the 5' RACE reads through MiXCR, listing each CDR3 protein once. The sample carries around 20,000 distinct CDR3 sequences, 4.5% to 5% recorded once. Specimen: whole blood. The receptors derive from an adult who was a healthcare worker with PCR-confirmed SARS-CoV-2 infection or an uninfected control (not recorded which). Each CDR3 is given with its conserved first and last residue.

j_call,v_call,cdr3_aa
TRBJ2-1,TRBV19,CASSSGGEDNEQFF
TRBJ2-3,TRBV20-1,CSARWGSTPQYF
TRBJ1-5,TRBV6-5,CASSYSWGQPQHF
TRBJ1-6,TRBV6-5,CASSYGGTYNSPLHF
TRBJ1-1,TRBV7-6,CASSTQGKNTEAFF
TRBJ2-7,TRBV1,CTSRSGASYEQYF
TRBJ2-3,TRBV5-8,CASSPLDTQYF
TRBJ2-1,TRBV19,CASSLTGGKNSYNEQFF
TRBJ2-2,TRBV5-1,CAGREEGADTGELFF
TRBJ1-1,TRBV11-2,CASSLGEQLGASEAFF
TRBJ2-1,TRBV7-9,CASSLSTGTAYNEQFF
TRBJ1-4,TRBV7-9,CASSLSAGSEKLFF
TRBJ2-7,TRBV28,CASNPGRYEQYF
TRBJ1-1,TRBV11-2,CASSLGDRGKAFF
TRBJ2-4,TRBV5-1,CASSLEPSGSVLAKNIQYF
TRBJ2-1,TRBV18,CASSPGTIGYNEQFF
TRBJ2-3,TRBV11-2,CASSSRQRHTDTQYF
TRBJ1-2,TRBV5-4,CASNGQGSNYGYTF
TRBJ2-7,TRBV6-2/TRBV6-3,CASSSATYEQYF
TRBJ2-1,TRBV9,CASSVVPQGFNEQFF
TRBJ2-3,TRBV20-1,CSATGSDTQYF
TRBJ1-2,TRBV4-2,CASSSMSGAIGGNYGYTF
TRBJ2-1,TRBV12-3/TRBV12-4,CASSLGRRGDEQFF
TRBJ2-1,TRBV29-1,CSVCHGPGQRNEQFF
TRBJ1-4,TRBV18,CASSPAEAEKLFF
TRBJ2-2,TRBV11-2,CASSFGGANTGELFF
TRBJ1-2,TRBV7-2,CASSLEVWDGYTF
TRBJ2-5,TRBV7-8,CASSTPLGGGLQETQYF
TRBJ2-6,TRBV7-2,CASSSRRLRDTSSGANVLTF
TRBJ2-1,TRBV27,CASSISGTGYNEQFF
TRBJ1-3,TRBV7-6,CASSPTRETGNTIYF
TRBJ1-1,TRBV12-3/TRBV12-4,CASSSPRWVDTEAFF
TRBJ2-7,TRBV7-2,CASSLAPDPYEQYF
TRBJ2-7,TRBV4-3,CASSQDYRKDEQYF
TRBJ2-1,TRBV9,CASSVAPGGLNEQFF
TRBJ2-3,TRBV28,CASSSDGGNSTDTQYF